The clone carrying this T cell receptor beta chain was seen only once. The source of the sample is a study of radiotherapy plus CTLA-4 blockade in lung cancer. Here immunoSEQ multiplex PCR was the method, and the copy in TCRdb shows in-frame clones only, minus some. The sample has some 71,000 clones, 65% to 85% seen once. The CDR3 sequence is 17 residues long. Germline loops: CDR1 KGHSH, CDR2 LQKENI. V was clipped by 4 bases and J by 6 bases; unmatched bases: 14. The sample here was peripheral blood, taken from a patient treated with radiotherapy plus ipilimumab. The TCR was taken from a human donor with non-small cell lung cancer whose response to radiotherapy plus ipilimumab could not be evaluated. Some clones in this sample may be carry-over from other donors' samples. The chain links TRBV18 to TRBJ1-4, with 7 bases identical to TRBD1. The chain's CDR3 is CASSLSPMTGTDEKLFF. The CDR3 nucleotides read TGTGCCAGCTCACTCAGCCCCATGACAGGGACCGATGAAAAACTGTTTTTT.